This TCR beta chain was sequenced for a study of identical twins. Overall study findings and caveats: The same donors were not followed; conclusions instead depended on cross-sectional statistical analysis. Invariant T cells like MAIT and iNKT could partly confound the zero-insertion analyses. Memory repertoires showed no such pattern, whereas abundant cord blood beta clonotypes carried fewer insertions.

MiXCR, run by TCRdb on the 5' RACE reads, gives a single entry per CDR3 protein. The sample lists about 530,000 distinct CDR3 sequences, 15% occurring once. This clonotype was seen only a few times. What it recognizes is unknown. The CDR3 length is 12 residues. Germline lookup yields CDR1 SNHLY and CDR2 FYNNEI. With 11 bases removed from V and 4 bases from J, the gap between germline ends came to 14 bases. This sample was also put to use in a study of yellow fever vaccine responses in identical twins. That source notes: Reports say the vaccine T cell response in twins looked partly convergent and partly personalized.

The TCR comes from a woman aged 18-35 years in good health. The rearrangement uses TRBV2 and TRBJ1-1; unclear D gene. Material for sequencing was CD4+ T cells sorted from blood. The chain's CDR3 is CASRQLGTEAFF. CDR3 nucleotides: TGTGCCTCTCGGCAGCTGGGCACTGAAGCTTTCTTT.